This T cell receptor beta chain was identified during a study of Ad26.COV2.S vaccination and SARS-CoV-2 variants. Using immunoSEQ multiplex PCR, the repertoire was profiled, and TCRdb retains in-frame clones only, with some absent. The sample holds roughly 380,000 clones, roughly 87% seen once. This clone was observed a few times. As for treatment: 15 to 20 received Ad26.COV2.S at low or high dose, single or two shots; several received placebo; per-sample allocation not given. The investigators took samples on day 63 after the first vaccine or placebo injection. Per the germline V gene, CDR1 is SQVTM and CDR2 is ANQGSEA. The length of the CDR3 is 13 residues. J lost 8 bases, V lost 2 bases, and 5 bases had no gene match.

The clonotype was recovered from a person aged 18 to 65 who received the Ad26.COV2.S COVID-19 vaccine or a placebo. The chain recombines TRBV29-1 with TRBJ1-2; 10 bases agree with TRBD1. Sequenced here: peripheral blood, sampled in a trial of Ad26.COV2.S vaccine versus placebo. This CDR3 reads CSVESTGGAGYTF. The CDR3, as DNA: TGCAGCGTTGAATCGACAGGGGGCGCGGGCTACACCTTC.